This T cell receptor (beta chain) was sequenced for a study of blood T cell repertoires in COVID-19. Looking at the study overall: T cells, B-cell-depleted T cells, or PBMCs supplied cDNA or gDNA.

Using immunoSEQ multiplex PCR, the repertoire was profiled, and TCRdb retains in-frame clones only, with some absent. The sample shows over 95,000 clones, about four fifths of them seen only once. Germline V gene sequence: CDR1 MNHGY, CDR2 SVAAGI. The V and J ends lost 5 bases and 6 bases, in that order; junction bases with no gene match: 9. The CDR3 sequence is 15 residues long. The chain uses TRBV6-9 and TRBJ1-4; 7 bases are a match to TRBD1. The clonotype was recovered from a woman aged 80 or over with active or convalescent COVID-19. Sequenced: peripheral blood. CDR3 sequence reads: CASSNYRGEDEKLFF. As DNA, the CDR3 is TGTGCCAGCAGTAACTACAGGGGAGAGGATGAAAAACTGTTTTTT.